This TCR beta chain was recovered during a study of CD4 T cells in relation to SARS-CoV-2 and coronaviruses. For the study at large: TCR beta CDR3s were sequenced after 10-day antigen culture of PBMCs.

Regarding this clone: Its matching antigen is unknown.

TCRdb keeps only in-frame clones here, not all; method: immunoSEQ multiplex PCR. The profile shows 23,000 or so clones, 75% to 85% of them singletons. The germline V gene encodes CDR1 SGHTA and CDR2 FQGNSA. The V and J ends lost 5 bases and 5 bases respectively, with 18 bases between them. The CDR3 covers 15 residues. General study findings and limits: Samples before the pandemic and after infection were not matched within any donor.

The unexposed donors gave CD4+ T cells in about 2010-2019, prior to COVID-19. After roughly ten days of culture, CD4+ T cells were isolated. The rearrangement joins TRBV7-2 to TRBJ1-1; D is unresolved. This clonotype originated in a human donor in good health. The source material was CD4+ T cells from PBMCs, cultured in vitro. CDR3 protein: CASSPRDYRGTEAFF. In DNA form, the CDR3 reads TGTGCCAGCAGCCCACGAGACTACCGTGGGACTGAAGCTTTCTTT.